Shown below are 6 T cell receptor beta chains from a single sample sequenced in a study of T-cell reconstitution after alpha-beta-depleted transplantation in children. TCRbeta library construction was performed incorporating unique molecular identifiers. TCRdb called the PCR reads again in MiXCR, with one record for every CDR3 protein. The data show more than 450,000 distinct CDR3 sequences, roughly 18% seen once. The sample here was PBMCs from the stem cell graft donor, taken from the stem cell graft. The source of these receptors is a human donor who donated a stem cell graft to a child with acute lymphoblastic leukemia.

This clonotype was seen many times. J is TRBJ2-3 and V is TRBV11-2, with D hard to call. The CDR3 sequence is 18 residues long. V lost 5 bases and J 4 bases, leaving 25 bases between the germline ends. The V gene's germline CDR1 is SGHAT and CDR2 FQNNGV. The CDR3 spells CASSPPEGPRPVSDTQYF. The CDR3 nucleotides read TGTGCCAGCAGCCCCCCCGAAGGCCCCCGCCCAGTATCAGATACGCAGTATTTT.

J is TRBJ2-3 and V is TRBV7-9, with 9 bases that match TRBD2. Per the germline V gene, CDR1 is SEHNR and CDR2 is FQNEAQ (reference sequence). V lost 3 bases and J lost 3; bases outside the gene matches: 7. CDR3 size: 16 residues. CDR3 nucleotides: TGTGCCAGCAGCTTTAGCGGGAGAGGGAGGACAGATACGCAGTATTTT. It translates to CASSFSGRGRTDTQYF.

The V and J genes are TRBV6-1 and TRBJ1-2; no clear D gene. This CDR3 is 13 amino acids long. V gave up 8 bases and J gave up 4 bases, with 14 bases separating them. Germline-derived CDR1 and CDR2 are MNHNS and SASEGT. This CDR3 reads CASGLEGLYGYTF. The DNA of the CDR3 is TGTGCCAGCGGATTAGAGGGCCTCTATGGCTACACCTTC.

CDR3 DNA sequence: TGCAGTGCCCCCGGGACAGGAGCCACTGAAGCTTTCTTT. It yields the protein CSAPGTGATEAFF. The genes are TRBV20-1 and TRBJ1-1, with TRBD1 identical over 8 bases. The CDR3 runs 13 residues. Germline loops: CDR1 DFQATT, CDR2 SNEGSKA (reference sequence). Losses at the gene ends were 6 bases for V and 4 bases for J; bases not matched to a gene: 7.

This clonotype has a handful of counts. This chain links TRBV27 with TRBJ2-5; 8 positions agree with TRBD2. V was pared by 5 bases and J by 5 bases, with 10 bases of the junction left unmatched. The CDR3 is 15 residues long. CDR1 and CDR2 (germline): MNHEY, SMNVEV (reference sequence). CDR3 amino acids: CASSPGTSGWETQYF. The CDR3 DNA reads as TGTGCCAGCAGTCCCGGGACTAGTGGGTGGGAGACCCAGTACTTC.

This clonotype has more than one count but fewer than ten. The V gene is TRBV4-1, the J gene TRBJ1-5, with D unclear. The V gene's germline CDR1 is MGHRA and CDR2 YSYEKL. The CDR3 contains 16 residues. Trimming stripped 1 base from V and 6 bases from J, with 16 bases between. The CDR3 coding sequence is TGCGCCAGCAGCCAAGTTATCCATCAACCGACTCAGCCCCAGCATTTT. Protein: CASSQVIHQPTQPQHF.